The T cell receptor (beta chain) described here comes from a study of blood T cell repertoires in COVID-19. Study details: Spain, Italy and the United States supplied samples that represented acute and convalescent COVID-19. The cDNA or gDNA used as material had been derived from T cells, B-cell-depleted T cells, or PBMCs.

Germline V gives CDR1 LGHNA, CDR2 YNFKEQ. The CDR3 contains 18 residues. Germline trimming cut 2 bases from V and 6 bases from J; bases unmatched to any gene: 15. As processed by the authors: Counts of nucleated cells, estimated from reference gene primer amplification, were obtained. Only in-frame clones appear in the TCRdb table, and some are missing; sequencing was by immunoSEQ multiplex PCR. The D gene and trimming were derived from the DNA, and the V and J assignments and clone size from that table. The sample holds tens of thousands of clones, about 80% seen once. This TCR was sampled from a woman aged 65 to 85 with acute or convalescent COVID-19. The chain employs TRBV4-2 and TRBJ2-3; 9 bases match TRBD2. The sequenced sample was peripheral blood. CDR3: CASSQPPGSSGGGDTQYF. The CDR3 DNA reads TGTGCCAGCAGCCAACCACCCGGCAGTAGCGGGGGAGGGGATACGCAGTATTTT.